The rows below give T cell receptor beta chains drawn from one sample of a study of molecular identifiers for immune sequencing clone quantification. In TCRdb, the PCR reads were re-called with MiXCR into one record per CDR3 protein. The sample holds 400,000 to 600,000 distinct CDR3 sequences, about a quarter seen once. The sequencing input was naive CD8+ T cells from blood, with Jurkat cell RNA spiked in. These TCRs come from a human donor in good health. Some libraries in this study had Jurkat cell RNA spiked in. CDR3s include the opening cysteine and the closing phenylalanine or tryptophan. A D gene is named only where the DNA matches it firmly. For some rows the clone size is stated as once, few or many, or as a class when expanded; others skip it.

D,J,size,V,DNA,CDR3
NA,TRBJ2-3,NA,TRBV24-1,TGTGCCACCAGTGATTTACCTACCCTGGGGCTGGGGACAGATACGCAGTATTTT,CATSDLPTLGLGTDTQYF
NA,TRBJ1-4,NA,TRBV10-2,TGCGCCAGCAGTGATTTCAGGGGTAATGAAAAACTGTTTTTT,CASSDFRGNEKLFF
NA,TRBJ2-7,many,TRBV27,TGTGCCAGCAGTTCCCAGGGGTCCGGCGAGCAGTACTTC,CASSSQGSGEQYF
TRBD1,TRBJ1-5,many,TRBV2,TGTGCCAGCAGTAAGACAGGGGTATTGCAGCCCCAGCATTTT,CASSKTGVLQPQHF
TRBD1,TRBJ2-7,NA,TRBV6-6,TGTGCCAGCAGTTACGTGAGACAGGGGAACTGCGAGCAGTACTTC,CASSYVRQGNCEQYF
TRBD1,TRBJ1-6,many,TRBV27,TGTGCCAGCAGTTTGATGACAGGGCGATCACCCCTCCACTTT,CASSLMTGRSPLHF
NA,TRBJ2-3,many,TRBV5-6,TGTGCCAGCAGCACCGTACTCCTAAGCACAGATACGCAGTATTTT,CASSTVLLSTDTQYF
TRBD1,TRBJ1-3,few,TRBV20-1,TGCAGTGCTATCAGGACAGGGGGCGGAAACACCATATATTTT,CSAIRTGGGNTIYF
NA,TRBJ2-3,many,TRBV12-3/TRBV12-4,TGTGCCAGCAGTCGAGGGGGGTCAGATACGCAGTATTTT,CASSRGGSDTQYF
NA,TRBJ2-7,few,TRBV27,TGTGCCAGCACCCCCGGGGGAGCAACCTACGAGCAGTACTTC,CASTPGGATYEQYF
NA,TRBJ2-7,NA,TRBV6-2/TRBV6-3,TGTGCCAGCAGTCACGACAGGTTGCGGTCCCCCTACGAGCAGTACTTC,CASSHDRLRSPYEQYF
NA,TRBJ2-1,many,TRBV7-9,TGTGCCAGCAGCCTCGGCCTCTTGGGTGAGCAGTTCTTC,CASSLGLLGEQFF
TRBD2,TRBJ2-2,NA,TRBV4-2,TGTGCCAGCAGCCTAGGGGCCAGACTAGCGAGCACCGGGGAGCTGTTTTTT,CASSLGARLASTGELFF
TRBD2,TRBJ2-7,many,TRBV28,TGTGCCAGCAGTCCGGGACTAGCGGGGCCGTCCTACGAGCAGTACTTC,CASSPGLAGPSYEQYF
NA,TRBJ2-7,few,TRBV11-2,TGTGCCAGCAGCTTAGGTGGGTCGGCGAGCTACGAGCAGTACTTC,CASSLGGSASYEQYF
NA,TRBJ2-7,NA,TRBV7-9,TGTGCCAGCAGCTACCTAGGGGCCCAGAGCCACGAGCAGTACTTC,CASSYLGAQSHEQYF
TRBD1,TRBJ2-7,many,TRBV27,TGTGCCAGCAGAACCCAGGGGGCCCCATACTACGAGCAGTACTTC,CASRTQGAPYYEQYF
NA,TRBJ1-6,few,TRBV27,TGTGCCAGCAGTTTATCGACGAGGACAGCGAATAATTCACCCCTCCACTTT,CASSLSTRTANNSPLHF
NA,TRBJ2-7,many,TRBV6-2/TRBV6-3,TGTGCCAGCAGTTACCTGGGAGAGCAGTACTTC,CASSYLGEQYF
NA,TRBJ1-1,many,TRBV30,TGTGCCTGGAGTGTAGGGTTGAACACTGAAGCTTTCTTT,CAWSVGLNTEAFF
TRBD1,TRBJ2-2,NA,TRBV5-4,TGTGCCAGCAGCTTGGAGGGACAGGGGCACACCGGGGAGCTGTTTTTT,CASSLEGQGHTGELFF
NA,TRBJ2-3,many,TRBV6-5,TGTGCCAGCAGGCCGGGACTCGGCACAGATACGCAGTATTTT,CASRPGLGTDTQYF
NA,TRBJ1-5,NA,TRBV6-9,TGTGCCACTGCCTGGGGTGGAGGGAGCAATCAGCCCCAGCATTTT,CATAWGGGSNQPQHF
TRBD1,TRBJ1-1,NA,TRBV20-1,TGCAGTGCTAGAGATTGGGACAGGCCCGATGAAGCTTTCTTT,CSARDWDRPDEAFF
TRBD2,TRBJ2-5,few,TRBV4-3,TGCGCCAGCAGCCAAGATCGACTAGCGACTAAGACCCAGTACTTC,CASSQDRLATKTQYF
NA,TRBJ2-7,many,TRBV6-2/TRBV6-3,TGTGCCAGCAGTTACTCGGGGACAAGTTCCTACGAGCAGTACTTC,CASSYSGTSSYEQYF
TRBD2,TRBJ2-5,many,TRBV6-6,TGTGCCAGCAGTTACTCGACTGGCGGGAGACAAGAGACCCAGTACTTC,CASSYSTGGRQETQYF
NA,TRBJ2-3,NA,TRBV19,TGTGCCAGTAGTACAGGGTTTGAGGATACGCAGTATTTT,CASSTGFEDTQYF
NA,TRBJ1-1,NA,TRBV30,TGTGCCTGGACTATTTTGAACACTGAAGCTTTCTTT,CAWTILNTEAFF
NA,TRBJ1-1,many,TRBV7-6,TGTGCCAGCAGCTTAGCTTCGGGGACTGAAGCTTTCTTT,CASSLASGTEAFF
NA,TRBJ1-1,few,TRBV6-5,TGTGCCAGCAGTTACTCGCCCTGGTATGAAGCTTTCTTT,CASSYSPWYEAFF
NA,TRBJ2-7,NA,TRBV27,TGTGCCAGCAGTTTCTCACGGGGCGGGTCCTACGAGCAGTGCTTC,CASSFSRGGSYEQCF
NA,TRBJ1-2,many,TRBV29-1,TGCAGCGTTGAAGGCGAATTGAGCGCTAACTATGGCTACACCTTC,CSVEGELSANYGYTF
NA,TRBJ2-3,many,TRBV7-9,TGTGCCAGCAGCCACCTACAGCCCGGTGCAGATACGCAGTATTTT,CASSHLQPGADTQYF
NA,TRBJ2-7,NA,TRBV7-9,TGTGCCAGCACCCCCCCCGGCATGCCCTACGAGCAGTACTTC,CASTPPGMPYEQYF
NA,TRBJ2-3,few,TRBV14,TGTGCCAGCAGCCAAGCGAGGTTCTATGGCAGCACAGATACGCAGTATTTT,CASSQARFYGSTDTQYF
NA,TRBJ2-5,NA,TRBV12-3/TRBV12-4,TGTGCCAGCAGTTTCAAGGCGACAGAGCAAGAGACCCAGTACTTC,CASSFKATEQETQYF
TRBD1,TRBJ1-5,many,TRBV6-2/TRBV6-3,TGTGCCACTAGGACAGGGGGCGTCAATCAGCCCCAGCATTTT,CATRTGGVNQPQHF
NA,TRBJ2-7,NA,TRBV6-2/TRBV6-3,TGTGCCAGCAGGGAAGCTCCCGGGACCATCTACGAGCAGTACTTC,CASREAPGTIYEQYF
NA,TRBJ2-7,NA,TRBV20-1,TGCAGTGCTAGCGGGATTTCGCCCGTAGTTCGGTACGAGCAGTACTTC,CSASGISPVVRYEQYF
NA,TRBJ1-5,NA,TRBV6-2/TRBV6-3,TGTGCCAGCAGTTACTCGATATTTGCACAGACCGCACATAGCAATCAGCCCCAGCATTTT,CASSYSIFAQTAHSNQPQHF
NA,TRBJ2-2,NA,TRBV19,TGTGCCAGTAGTACATACACCGGGGGGCTGTTTTTT,CASSTYTGGLFF
NA,TRBJ2-7,NA,TRBV12-3/TRBV12-4,TGTGCCAGCAGTTTTGGGGGCATTAACTACGAGCAGTACTTC,CASSFGGINYEQYF
NA,TRBJ2-7,NA,TRBV6-5,TGTGCCAGCAGTTACTCGACGGGGGCCGACGAGCAGTACTTC,CASSYSTGADEQYF
NA,TRBJ2-7,few,TRBV11-3,TGTGCCAGCAGCTCCCGTGGTTCCTACGAGCAGTACTTC,CASSSRGSYEQYF
NA,TRBJ2-3,many,TRBV7-3,TGTGCCAGCAGCTTAGATCCGGGGAGCACAGATACGCAGTATTTT,CASSLDPGSTDTQYF
NA,TRBJ2-3,few,TRBV2,TGTGCCAGCAGTGAAAGGACAGCGATCACAGATACGCAGTATTTT,CASSERTAITDTQYF
NA,TRBJ2-2,NA,TRBV28,TGTGCCAGCAGTTTTTATGTGACAGCGAACACCGGGGAGCTGTTTTTT,CASSFYVTANTGELFF
NA,TRBJ2-1,NA,TRBV6-5,TGTGCCAGCAGTTATGGAGGTGGGGGGGAGCAGTTCTTC,CASSYGGGGEQFF
NA,TRBJ1-4,few,TRBV28,TGTGCCAGCAGGCCACCAGGGGAGCCTAATGAAAAACTGTTTTTT,CASRPPGEPNEKLFF
NA,TRBJ2-3,NA,TRBV27,TGTGCCAGCAGTTTATCCCCCTTAGATACGCAGTATTTT,CASSLSPLDTQYF
NA,TRBJ1-5,many,TRBV13,TGTGCCAGCAGCACCCGGGGCGCGAATAGCAATCAGCCCCAGCATTTT,CASSTRGANSNQPQHF
NA,TRBJ2-6,few,TRBV27,TGTGCCAGCAATGCCCGATCTGGGGCCAACGTCCTGACTTTC,CASNARSGANVLTF